Each of the 27 T cell receptor beta chains below was sequenced from the same sample in a study of Ad26.COV2.S vaccination and SARS-CoV-2 variants (dated by TCRdb to the early 2020s). The intended sense of this specimen's treatment or condition label: about 20 received Ad26.COV2.S at low or high dose, single or two shots; roughly five received placebo; per-sample allocation not given. Repertoires of vaccine and placebo recipients were sequenced from samples collected on day 63 after the first injection. Libraries were prepared through the immunoSEQ multiplex PCR assay. The clones in this table, taken by TCRdb from immuneACCESS, are in-frame only. Not every clone is retained; where verified, under half of the shortfall comes from an unresolved V gene, and the cause of the rest is unknown. The sample table shows hundreds of thousands of clones, and around 89% are seen once. The biggest ten clones account for 5.5% to 7% of the sample.

Here the sequenced sample was peripheral blood, taken in a trial of Ad26.COV2.S vaccine versus placebo. These receptors originate from a person between 18 and 60 years old who received the Ad26.COV2.S COVID-19 vaccine or a placebo.

The rearrangement links TRBV14 to TRBJ2-6, with a tentative D call TRBD2 (5 bases). The V end lost 8 bases, the J end lost 1 base, and 15 bases lay between the germline ends. There are 16 residues in the CDR3. Germline-derived CDR1 and CDR2 are SGHDN and FVKESK. CDR3 DNA: TGTGCCAGCCTCCCCAGGAGGTTGTCTGGGGCCAACGTCCTGACTTTC. Translating it yields CASLPRRLSGANVLTF.

The rearrangement uses TRBV4-1 and TRBJ2-3; D remains ambiguous. The CDR3 totals 13 residues. V was shortened by 2 bases and J by 1 base, with 4 bases between the two germline ends. Per the germline V gene, CDR1 is MGHRA and CDR2 is YSYEKL. The CDR3: CASSQRGTDTQYF. The CDR3 region has the DNA TGCGCCAGCAGCCAAAGAGGCACAGATACGCAGTATTTT.

This rearrangement joins TRBV2 to TRBJ1-6; 8 bases are shared with TRBD1. The CDR3 is 19 residues long. CDR1 is SNHLY, CDR2 FYNNEI, per germline. The J segment lost 1 base and the V segment lost 0 bases, leaving 8 bases of the junction unmatched. The CDR3 DNA follows: TGTGCCAGCAGTGAAGCGCCTCCAGGGGGCTATTCCTATAATTCACCCCTCCACTTT. Its protein is CASSEAPPGGYSYNSPLHF.

V is TRBV7-3 and J is TRBJ2-1, with D perhaps matching TRBD2 (6 bases). V was trimmed by 2 bases and J by 6 bases, leaving 11 bases between them. The CDR3 is made up of 14 amino acids. The germline gives CDR1 SGHTA, CDR2 FQGTGA. The CDR3 DNA is TGTGCCAGCAGCTTATCCCTAGCGCTCAATGAGCAGTTCTTC. Its protein is CASSLSLALNEQFF.

The CDR3 nucleotides are TGTGCCAGCAGCCCCGACCCGGGACACCAAGAGACCCAGTACTTC. This codes for CASSPDPGHQETQYF. The chain is built from TRBV7-7 and TRBJ2-5, with D perhaps assigned TRBD1 or TRBD2 (5 bases each). V lost 5 bases and J 0 bases, leaving 13 bases between the germline ends. The length of the CDR3 is 15 residues. The germline CDR1 and CDR2 sequences are SSHAT and FNYEAQ (reference sequence).

CDR3 sequence (DNA): TGTGCGCTGGGGTCAGGGGTCTACGAGCAGTACTTC. Its translation: CALGSGVYEQYF. The chain combines TRBV2 with TRBJ2-7, with D tentatively TRBD1 (6 bases). Germline CDR1 SNHLY, CDR2 FYNNEI. The CDR3 covers 12 residues.

This chain uses TRBV18 with TRBJ1-1; 8 bases map to TRBD1. The CDR3 has 15 residues. Germline CDR1 KGHSH, CDR2 LQKENI. With 3 bases clipped from V and 3 bases from J, the junction kept 6 bases outside the gene matches. The CDR3 DNA reads as TGTGCCAGCTCACCGTTGGGACAGGTAGACACTGAAGCTTTCTTT. This codes for CASSPLGQVDTEAFF. Combining the CDR3 with reference TRBV18 and TRBJ1-1 gives the whole variable domain NAGVMQNPRHLVRRRGQEARLRCSPMKGHSHVYWYRQLPEEGLKFMVYLQKENIIDESGMPKERFSAEFPKEGPSILRIQQVVRGDSAAYFCASSPLGQVDTEAFFGQGTRLTVV.

V and J are TRBV6-2 or TRBV6-3 and TRBJ2-7, with 11 bases matching TRBD2. Germline CDR1 MNHEY, CDR2 SVGEGT. Germline trimming cut 0 bases from V and 0 bases from J; bases unmatched to any gene: 4. The CDR3 contains 17 residues. CDR3 in DNA: TGTGCCAGCAGTTACTCGAGACTAGCGGGGATCTCCTACGAGCAGTACTTC. Its protein is CASSYSRLAGISYEQYF.

The chain employs TRBV19 and TRBJ2-7, with 7 bases that match TRBD1. With 1 base clipped from V and 6 bases from J, the junction kept 9 bases outside the gene matches. Germline V gene lookup returns CDR1 LNHDA and CDR2 SQIVND (reference sequence). The CDR3 contains 15 residues. The CDR3 protein is CASSIVRDSLSEQYF. In nucleotides, the CDR3 is TGTGCCAGTAGTATAGTCCGGGACAGTTTGAGCGAGCAGTACTTC.

V usage is TRBV5-4 and J usage is TRBJ2-2, with D possibly matching TRBD2 (5 bases). CDR3 length equals 14 residues. The V end was cut by 4 bases, the J end by 3 bases, with 10 bases between. Germline V gene lookup returns CDR1 SGHNT and CDR2 YYREEE (reference sequence). The DNA of the CDR3 is TGTGCCAGCAGCGAAACTAGACACACCGGGGAGCTGTTTTTT. Translated: CASSETRHTGELFF.

The chain employs TRBV18 and TRBJ2-7, with 13 nucleotides matching TRBD2. This CDR3 contains 16 residues. The V gene's germline CDR1 is KGHSH and CDR2 LQKENI. J was trimmed by 4 bases and V by 4 bases; bases with no gene match: 7. CDR3 sequence: CASSRGLAGDGYEQYF. In DNA, the CDR3 is TGTGCCAGCTCACGTGGACTAGCGGGGGATGGTTACGAGCAGTACTTC.

V and J are TRBV5-4 and TRBJ2-1, with D perhaps being TRBD1 or TRBD2 (5 bases each). The V gene lost 3 bases and the J gene lost 7 bases, with 17 bases spanning the gap. The germline gives CDR1 SGHNT, CDR2 YYREEE (reference sequence). This CDR3 region has 15 residues. This chain's CDR3 is CASSSLAGSMNEQFF. The CDR3 DNA is TGTGCCAGCAGCTCACTTGCAGGGAGCATGAATGAGCAGTTCTTC.

This clone was recorded once. The rearrangement joins TRBV29-1 to TRBJ1-2, with D tentatively TRBD1 (6 bases). The V gene's germline CDR1 is SQVTM and CDR2 ANQGSEA. Trimming stripped 3 bases from V and 8 bases from J, with 25 bases between. The CDR3 is made up of 16 amino acids. CDR3 sequence reads: CSVESPAGRGVDGYTF. CDR3 bases: TGCAGCGTTGAGAGTCCAGCCGGCAGGGGAGTTGACGGCTACACCTTC.

The chain couples TRBV7-9 to TRBJ2-1; 12 bases are a match to TRBD2. Germline CDR1 reads SEHNR; CDR2 reads FQNEAQ (reference sequence). The V gene end was trimmed by 5 bases and the J gene end by 9 bases; junction bases not matched to a gene: 8. The CDR3 is 15 amino acids. This CDR3 reads CASSPETSGGREQFF. As DNA, the CDR3 is TGTGCCAGCAGCCCAGAAACTAGCGGGGGGCGTGAGCAGTTCTTC. The full variable domain, completed using reference TRBV7-9 and TRBJ2-1, is DTGVSQNPRHKITKRGQNVTFRCDPISEHNRLYWYRQTLGQGPEFLTYFQNEAQLEKSRLLSDRFSAERPKGSFSTLEIQRTEQGDSAMYLCASSPETSGGREQFFGPGTRLTVL.

This clone was seen only a few times. The V gene is TRBV28, the J gene TRBJ2-7, with 11 bases that match TRBD2. J was trimmed by 4 bases and V by 6 bases; bases with no gene match: 5. Germline V gene lookup returns CDR1 MDHEN and CDR2 SYDVKM. The CDR3 runs 14 residues. The CDR3 DNA reads as TGTGCCAGCAGGGGGACTAGCGGAGCGTACGAGCAGTACTTC. Its translation is CASRGTSGAYEQYF.

The V call is TRBV7-2, the J call TRBJ1-5; weak D call: TRBD1 (6 bases). Germline V gene lookup returns CDR1 SGHTA and CDR2 FQGNSA. CDR3 length: 13 residues. V lost 5 bases and J 6 bases, leaving 11 bases between the germline ends. The CDR3 DNA reads as TGTGCCAGCAGCCCGCAGGGGACTCAGCCCCAGCATTTT. This gives the protein CASSPQGTQPQHF.

The CDR3 coding sequence is TGTGCCAGCAGCCAAGATAGGGACAGGGTACTCTCTGGAAACACCATATATTTT. This codes for CASSQDRDRVLSGNTIYF. The J gene is TRBJ1-3, the V gene TRBV3-1 (or the pseudogene TRBV3-2); 9 bases are a match to TRBD1. Trimming at V came to 0 bases and at J to 0 bases, leaving 6 bases not matched to a gene. Germline V gene sequence: CDR1 LGHDT, CDR2 YNNKEL (reference sequence). The CDR3 spans 18 residues.

This chain joins TRBV18 and TRBJ2-7, with D perhaps matching TRBD2 (5 bases). Germline CDR1 KGHSH, CDR2 LQKENI. The CDR3 runs to 13 residues. The V gene lost 2 bases and the J gene lost 7 bases, with 12 bases spanning the gap. In DNA form, the CDR3 reads TGTGCCAGCTCACCAGGGAGTCTGGGGGAGCAGTACTTC. Translating gives CASSPGSLGEQYF. Together with reference TRBV18 and TRBJ2-7, the CDR3 gives the full variable domain: NAGVMQNPRHLVRRRGQEARLRCSPMKGHSHVYWYRQLPEEGLKFMVYLQKENIIDESGMPKERFSAEFPKEGPSILRIQQVVRGDSAAYFCASSPGSLGEQYFGPGTRLTVT.

This chain links TRBV30 with TRBJ1-5; a weak D match, TRBD1 (6 bases). The CDR3 runs to 13 residues. The ends were cut back, 2 bases at V and 6 bases at J, with 11 bases in the middle. The germline gives CDR1 GTSNPN, CDR2 SVGIG (reference sequence). CDR3 sequence: CAWSTTGFQPQHF. CDR3 DNA sequence: TGTGCCTGGAGTACCACAGGGTTTCAGCCCCAGCATTTT.

V is TRBV6-7 and J is TRBJ2-7, with D possibly TRBD2 on 6 matching bases. TRBV6-7 is an ORF; its function is uncertain. The CDR3 is 15 residues long. Trimming took 5 bases from V and 6 from J, leaving 20 bases between them. The CDR3: CASSNLLATATEQYF. In DNA form, the CDR3 reads TGTGCCAGCAGTAACCTACTAGCCACGGCCACCGAGCAGTACTTC.

The chain recombines TRBV9 with TRBJ2-6, with D uncertain. CDR3 length: 17 residues. V dropped 0 bases and J dropped 0 bases, with 10 bases sitting between them. Germline-derived CDR1 and CDR2 are SGDLS and YYNGEE. DNA of the CDR3: TGTGCCAGCAGCGTAGAACAGTATACCTCTGGGGCCAACGTCCTGACTTTC. Residues: CASSVEQYTSGANVLTF.

The rearrangement joins TRBV29-1 to TRBJ1-2; D is unresolved. CDR3 size: 14 residues. From germline, CDR1 is SQVTM and CDR2 ANQGSEA. Trimming removed 5 bases from V and 4 bases from J, with 17 bases in between. CDR3 sequence reads: CSVPPPGQLYGYTF. In DNA form, the CDR3 reads TGCAGCGTTCCACCCCCGGGTCAGCTCTATGGCTACACCTTC.

The V call is TRBV5-4, the J call TRBJ1-2; D gene unclear. Germline V lookup: CDR1 SGHNT, CDR2 YYREEE (reference sequence). V shed 4 bases and J shed 4 bases, with 17 bases lying between them. This CDR3 region has 15 residues. Written as DNA, the CDR3 is TGTGCCAGCAGCATACCCGGTGCAAACTTCTATGGCTACACCTTC. Protein: CASSIPGANFYGYTF. Complete variable domain (other parts from reference TRBV5-4 and TRBJ1-2): ETGVTQSPTHLIKTRGQQVTLRCSSQSGHNTVSWYQQALGQGPQFIFQYYREEENGRGNFPPRFSGLQFPNYSSELNVNALELDDSALYLCASSIPGANFYGYTFGSGTRLTVV.

The chain couples TRBV28 to TRBJ2-7; D not resolved. Germline values: CDR1 MDHEN, CDR2 SYDVKM. Trimming removed 3 bases from V and 8 bases from J, with 14 bases in between. The CDR3 is made up of 13 amino acids. CDR3 amino acids: CASSFQALPQQYF. CDR3 coding DNA: TGTGCCAGCAGTTTTCAGGCCCTCCCTCAGCAGTACTTC.

The chain joins TRBV27 to TRBJ1-2; the D gene is possibly TRBD1 (5 bases). The V end was cut by 8 bases, the J end by 2 bases, with 15 bases between. In germline, CDR1 is MNHEY, CDR2 SMNVEV (reference sequence). The CDR3 sequence is 14 residues long. This chain's CDR3 is CASAYQGVNYGYTF. In nucleotides, the CDR3 is TGTGCCAGCGCCTACCAGGGTGTCAACTATGGCTACACCTTC.

V gene TRBV10-3 combines with J gene TRBJ1-1; a possible D gene is TRBD1 (6 bases). Trimming shortened V by 7 bases and J by 7 bases, and 19 bases separated the two germline ends. The CDR3 contains 14 residues. Germline CDR1 ENHRY, CDR2 SYGVKD. CDR3 region: CAINQDRVGLEAFF. The CDR3 DNA is TGTGCCATCAACCAGGACAGAGTAGGCCTTGAAGCTTTCTTT.

This clone was detected once. The chain recombines TRBV30 with TRBJ1-2; D is unclear. The CDR3 extends over 11 amino acids. Germline V gene lookup returns CDR1 GTSNPN and CDR2 SVGIG (reference sequence). V lost 2 bases and J 9 bases, leaving 10 bases between the germline ends. The CDR3 DNA reads TGTGCCTGGAGTCAAATGTGGAGCTACACCTTC. Its translation is CAWSQMWSYTF.